This T cell receptor beta chain derives from a study of T cell repertoires in cytomegalovirus infection. Study-wide context: A matching HLA type, together with CMV infection, was signaled by public TCR beta signatures.

The V gene's germline CDR1 is MNHEY and CDR2 SVGEGT. The CDR3 totals 15 residues. The V gene lost 0 bases and the J gene lost 2 bases, with 9 bases spanning the gap. To note about this clonotype: The antigen is undetermined.

TCRdb passed the reads through MiXCR, listing each CDR3 protein once. This table has about 52,000 distinct CDR3 sequences, roughly 21% appearing once. This sample comprised CD8+ T cells from cultured PBMCs, obtained from culture after CMV antigen stimulation. The receptor's source is a human donor in good health (CMV status not recorded). Some clones in this sample may be carry-over from other donors' samples. The chain employs TRBV6-2 or TRBV6-3 and TRBJ2-3; unclear D gene. The CDR3: CASSYSPRPTDTQYF. CDR3 coding DNA: TGTGCCAGCAGTTACTCGCCCCGGCCCACAGATACGCAGTATTTT.